The T cell receptor beta chain under discussion was sequenced for a study of shared clonotypes between healthy human individuals. The CDR3 length is 17 residues. V was clipped by 5 bases and J by 0 bases; unmatched bases: 9. Per germline, CDR1 SGHTA and CDR2 FQGNSA. On this clone: Its antigen is not known.

Study outcomes and limitations: Relative to memory subsets, naive subsets generally showed larger estimated richness. The represented genetic and exposure-history diversity was limited by the small number of donors.

Assay runs were performed at deep level. The repertoire was sequenced with immunoSEQ multiplex PCR; TCRdb's copy has only in-frame clones and lacks some. The profile shows over 850,000 clones, 78% of them singletons. The chain links TRBV7-2 to TRBJ2-1; 8 nucleotides line up with TRBD2. The sequencing input was memory CD4+ T cells from PBMCs. Subset denoted: CD45RA-negative fraction. This receptor was identified in a man between 18 and 29 years old in good health. Some clones in this sample may be carry-over from other donors' samples. This CDR3 reads CASSQIPSGSSYNEQFF. CDR3 DNA: TGTGCCAGCAGCCAAATCCCCAGCGGGAGCTCCTACAATGAGCAGTTCTTC.